This is a list of T cell receptor beta chains from one sample in a study of blood T cell repertoires in COVID-19. This table comes from immunoSEQ multiplex PCR, and its TCRdb copy is limited to in-frame clones, with some not included. The repertoire consists of under 75,000 clones, with around 80% occurring once and the leading ten covering about 7.1%. The specimen sequenced was peripheral blood. Receptors were obtained from a man in his 60s with acute or convalescent COVID-19. Both conserved end residues are part of each CDR3. The D gene is left open where the match is weak. Clone size is given for some rows only: seen once, a few or many times, or a class if the clone is expanded.

D gene: TRBD1; J gene: TRBJ1-6; clone size: -; V gene: TRBV30; CDR3 protein: CAWSVPQGAASPLHF; CDR3 DNA: TGTGCCTGGAGTGTCCCGCAGGGGGCTGCTTCACCCCTCCACTTT
D gene: TRBD1; J gene: TRBJ1-5; clone size: -; V gene: TRBV6-6; CDR3 protein: CASSSPDRGSNQPQHF; CDR3 DNA: TGTGCCAGCAGTTCCCCGGACAGGGGAAGCAATCAGCCCCAGCATTTT
D gene: -; J gene: TRBJ1-2; clone size: -; V gene: TRBV5-8; CDR3 protein: CASSLDRNYGYTF; CDR3 DNA: TGTGCCAGCAGCTTGGATCGGAACTATGGCTACACCTTC
D gene: -; J gene: TRBJ1-4; clone size: -; V gene: TRBV4-1; CDR3 protein: CASSHTGFNEKLFF; CDR3 DNA: TGCGCCAGCAGCCATACAGGGTTTAATGAAAAACTGTTTTTT
D gene: -; J gene: TRBJ1-1; clone size: -; V gene: TRBV19; CDR3 protein: CASSPPGNPNAFF; CDR3 DNA: TGTGCCAGCTCGCCCCCGGGAAATCCAAATGCTTTCTTT
D gene: TRBD1; J gene: TRBJ2-7; clone size: -; V gene: TRBV19; CDR3 protein: CASSTDRGGEQYF; CDR3 DNA: TGTGCCAGTAGTACGGACAGGGGTGGGGAGCAGTACTTC
D gene: TRBD2; J gene: TRBJ2-1; clone size: -; V gene: TRBV3-1/TRBV3-2; CDR3 protein: CASSRLAGGGNEQFF; CDR3 DNA: TGTGCCAGCAGCCGACTAGCGGGGGGCGGGAATGAGCAGTTCTTC
D gene: -; J gene: TRBJ2-3; clone size: -; V gene: TRBV7-2; CDR3 protein: CASSSLGRSTDTQYF; CDR3 DNA: TGTGCCAGCAGCTCCCTGGGGCGGAGCACAGATACGCAGTATTTT
D gene: -; J gene: TRBJ1-6; clone size: few; V gene: TRBV5-1; CDR3 protein: CASSIEGGYNSPLHF; CDR3 DNA: TGCGCCAGCAGCATAGAAGGGGGCTATAATTCACCCCTCCACTTT
D gene: TRBD1; J gene: TRBJ2-2; clone size: -; V gene: TRBV4-2; CDR3 protein: CASSQPGQGGYTGELFF; CDR3 DNA: TGTGCCAGCAGCCAACCTGGACAGGGGGGTTACACCGGGGAGCTGTTTTTT
D gene: TRBD1; J gene: TRBJ2-7; clone size: -; V gene: TRBV19; CDR3 protein: CASSSLRQGAHEQYF; CDR3 DNA: TGTGCCAGTAGCTCCCTTAGACAGGGGGCCCACGAGCAGTACTTC
D gene: -; J gene: TRBJ2-3; clone size: -; V gene: TRBV3-1/TRBV3-2; CDR3 protein: CASSQGDWPDTQYF; CDR3 DNA: TGTGCCAGCAGCCAAGGAGACTGGCCAGATACGCAGTATTTT
D gene: -; J gene: TRBJ1-1; clone size: -; V gene: TRBV7-9; CDR3 protein: CASSLGVSSMNTEAFF; CDR3 DNA: TGTGCCAGCAGCTTAGGTGTCAGTTCCATGAACACTGAAGCTTTCTTT
D gene: -; J gene: TRBJ2-7; clone size: -; V gene: TRBV2; CDR3 protein: CASSVQQAYEQYF; CDR3 DNA: TGTGCCAGCAGCGTCCAGCAGGCCTACGAGCAGTACTTC
D gene: -; J gene: TRBJ2-7; clone size: once; V gene: TRBV28; CDR3 protein: CASSPSQGITYEQYF; CDR3 DNA: TGTGCCAGCAGTCCTTCTCAGGGAATCACCTACGAGCAGTACTTC
D gene: TRBD1; J gene: TRBJ1-4; clone size: -; V gene: TRBV10-3; CDR3 protein: CAIRRDSNNEKLFF; CDR3 DNA: TGTGCCATCAGGAGGGACAGCAATAATGAAAAACTGTTTTTT
D gene: TRBD2; J gene: TRBJ2-5; clone size: -; V gene: TRBV10-3; CDR3 protein: CAISEGGGQETQYF; CDR3 DNA: TGTGCCATCAGTGAGGGGGGAGGGCAAGAGACCCAGTACTTC
D gene: -; J gene: TRBJ1-2; clone size: -; V gene: TRBV2; CDR3 protein: CASSLDSYGYTF; CDR3 DNA: TGTGCCAGCAGTCTAGACAGCTATGGCTACACCTTC
D gene: TRBD1; J gene: TRBJ2-5; clone size: -; V gene: TRBV9; CDR3 protein: CASSVAPGQIQETQYF; CDR3 DNA: TGTGCCAGCAGCGTAGCCCCGGGACAGATTCAAGAGACCCAGTACTTC
D gene: TRBD2; J gene: TRBJ2-5; clone size: once; V gene: TRBV18; CDR3 protein: CASSPLRGGGEYQETQYF; CDR3 DNA: TGTGCCAGCTCCCCCCTCAGGGGCGGGGGGGAGTACCAAGAGACCCAGTACTTC
D gene: -; J gene: TRBJ1-5; clone size: -; V gene: TRBV7-8; CDR3 protein: CASSLAQGSGNQPQHF; CDR3 DNA: TGTGCCAGCAGCTTAGCGCAGGGCAGTGGCAATCAGCCCCAGCATTTT
D gene: -; J gene: TRBJ2-4; clone size: -; V gene: TRBV30; CDR3 protein: CAWSAGAKNIQYF; CDR3 DNA: TGTGCCTGGAGTGCGGGGGCCAAAAACATTCAGTACTTC
D gene: TRBD2; J gene: TRBJ2-2; clone size: -; V gene: TRBV6-5; CDR3 protein: CASMGLAGNTGELFF; CDR3 DNA: TGTGCCAGCATGGGACTAGCGGGGAACACCGGGGAGCTGTTTTTT
D gene: TRBD2; J gene: TRBJ2-3; clone size: -; V gene: TRBV7-3; CDR3 protein: CASSRAGGLTDTQYF; CDR3 DNA: TGTGCCAGCAGCAGAGCGGGGGGGCTAACAGATACGCAGTATTTT
D gene: -; J gene: TRBJ2-2; clone size: -; V gene: TRBV5-4; CDR3 protein: CASSLVGLHGNTGELFF; CDR3 DNA: TGTGCCAGCAGCCTGGTGGGCCTACACGGGAACACCGGGGAGCTGTTTTTT
D gene: -; J gene: TRBJ1-2; clone size: -; V gene: TRBV2; CDR3 protein: CASSEAQTYGYTF; CDR3 DNA: TGTGCCAGCAGTGAAGCACAGACCTATGGCTACACCTTC
D gene: -; J gene: TRBJ1-1; clone size: -; V gene: TRBV27; CDR3 protein: CASSLGLRVGTEAFF; CDR3 DNA: TGTGCCAGCAGTTTGGGCCTCAGGGTGGGCACTGAAGCTTTCTTT
D gene: TRBD1; J gene: TRBJ1-5; clone size: -; V gene: TRBV19; CDR3 protein: CASSEDRDGRQPQHF; CDR3 DNA: TGTGCCAGTAGTGAGGACAGGGATGGGCGACAGCCCCAGCATTTT